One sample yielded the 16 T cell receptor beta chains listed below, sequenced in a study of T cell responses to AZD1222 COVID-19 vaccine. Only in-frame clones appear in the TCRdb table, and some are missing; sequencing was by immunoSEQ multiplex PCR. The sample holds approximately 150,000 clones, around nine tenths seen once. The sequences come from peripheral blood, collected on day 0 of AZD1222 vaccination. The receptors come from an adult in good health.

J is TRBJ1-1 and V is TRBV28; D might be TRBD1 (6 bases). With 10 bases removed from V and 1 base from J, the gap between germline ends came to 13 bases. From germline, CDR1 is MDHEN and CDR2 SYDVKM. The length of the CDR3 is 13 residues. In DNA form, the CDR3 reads TGTGCCATACAGGGAGGGAAGAACACTGAAGCTTTCTTT. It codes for CAIQGGKNTEAFF.

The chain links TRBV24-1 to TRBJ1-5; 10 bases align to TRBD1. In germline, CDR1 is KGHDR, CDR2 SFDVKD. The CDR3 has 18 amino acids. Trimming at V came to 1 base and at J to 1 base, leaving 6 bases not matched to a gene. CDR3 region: CATSDFGTGVVSNQPQHF. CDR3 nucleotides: TGTGCCACCAGTGATTTCGGGACAGGGGTGGTCAGCAATCAGCCCCAGCATTTT.

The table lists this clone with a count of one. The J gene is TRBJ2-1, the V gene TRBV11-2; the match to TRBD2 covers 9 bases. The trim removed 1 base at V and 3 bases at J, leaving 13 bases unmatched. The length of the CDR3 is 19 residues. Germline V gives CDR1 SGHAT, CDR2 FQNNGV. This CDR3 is CASSLGVAGDPEFYNEQFF. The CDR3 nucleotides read TGTGCCAGCAGCTTAGGGGTAGCGGGAGACCCCGAATTCTACAATGAGCAGTTCTTC.

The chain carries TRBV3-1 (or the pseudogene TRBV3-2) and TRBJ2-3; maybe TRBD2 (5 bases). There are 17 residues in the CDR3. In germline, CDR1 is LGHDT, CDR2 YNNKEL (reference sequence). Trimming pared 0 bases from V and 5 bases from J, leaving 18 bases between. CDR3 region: CASSQEDLPTSGDTQYF. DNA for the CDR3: TGTGCCAGCAGCCAAGAGGACCTACCTACAAGCGGAGATACGCAGTATTTT.

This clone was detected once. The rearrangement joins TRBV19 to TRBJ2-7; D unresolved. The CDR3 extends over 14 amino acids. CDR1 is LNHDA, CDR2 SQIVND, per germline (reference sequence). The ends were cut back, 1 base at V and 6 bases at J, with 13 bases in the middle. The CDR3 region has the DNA TGTGCCAGTAGTATAGGACCCACGGTGGGCGAGCAGTACTTC. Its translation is CASSIGPTVGEQYF. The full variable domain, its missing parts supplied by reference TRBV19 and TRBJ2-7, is DGGITQSPKYLFRKEGQNVTLSCEQNLNHDAMYWYRQDPGQGLRLIYYSQIVNDFQKGDIAEGYSVSREKKESFPLTVTSAQKNPTAFYLCASSIGPTVGEQYFGPGTRLTVT.

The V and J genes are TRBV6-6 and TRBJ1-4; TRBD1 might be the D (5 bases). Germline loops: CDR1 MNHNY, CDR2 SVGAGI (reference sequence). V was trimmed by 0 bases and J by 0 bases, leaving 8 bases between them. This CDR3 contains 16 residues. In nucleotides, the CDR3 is TGTGCCAGCAGTTACTCGCTGACAGCAACTAATGAAAAACTGTTTTTT. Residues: CASSYSLTATNEKLFF.

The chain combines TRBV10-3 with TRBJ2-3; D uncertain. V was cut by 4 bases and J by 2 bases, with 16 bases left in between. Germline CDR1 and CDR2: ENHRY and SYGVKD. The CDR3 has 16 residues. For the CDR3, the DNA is TGTGCCATCAGTGTGAGAGTAGGTGGAAACACAGATACGCAGTATTTT. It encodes CAISVRVGGNTDTQYF.

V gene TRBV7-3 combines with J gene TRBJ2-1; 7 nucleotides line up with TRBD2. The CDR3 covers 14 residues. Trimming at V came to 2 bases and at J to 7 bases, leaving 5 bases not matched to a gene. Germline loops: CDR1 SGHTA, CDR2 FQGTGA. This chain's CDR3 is CASSLAGASNEQFF. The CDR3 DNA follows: TGTGCCAGCAGCTTAGCGGGAGCGAGTAATGAGCAGTTCTTC. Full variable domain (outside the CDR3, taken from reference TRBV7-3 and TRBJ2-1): GAGVSQTPSNKVTEKGKYVELRCDPISGHTALYWYRQSLGQGPEFLIYFQGTGAADDSGLPNDRFFAVRPEGSVSTLKIQRTERGDSAVYLCASSLAGASNEQFFGPGTRLTVL.

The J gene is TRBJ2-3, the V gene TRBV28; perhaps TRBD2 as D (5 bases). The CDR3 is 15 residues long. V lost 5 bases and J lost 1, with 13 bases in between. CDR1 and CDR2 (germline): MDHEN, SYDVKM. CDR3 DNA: TGTGCCAGCAGTGCCTTTAGCGACGGCACAGATACGCAGTATTTT. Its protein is CASSAFSDGTDTQYF.

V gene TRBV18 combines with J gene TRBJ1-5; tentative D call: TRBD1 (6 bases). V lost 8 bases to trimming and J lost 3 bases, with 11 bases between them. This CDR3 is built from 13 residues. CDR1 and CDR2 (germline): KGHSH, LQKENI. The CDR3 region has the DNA TGTGCCAGCCTACAGGGTCTCAATCAGCCCCAGCATTTT. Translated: CASLQGLNQPQHF.

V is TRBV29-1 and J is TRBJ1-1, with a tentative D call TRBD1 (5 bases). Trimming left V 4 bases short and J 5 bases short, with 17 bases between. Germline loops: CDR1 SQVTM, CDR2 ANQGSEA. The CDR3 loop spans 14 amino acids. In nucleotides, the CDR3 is TGCAGCGTTGCTGGGCTGGGGGTGGGGACTGAAGCTTTCTTT. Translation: CSVAGLGVGTEAFF.

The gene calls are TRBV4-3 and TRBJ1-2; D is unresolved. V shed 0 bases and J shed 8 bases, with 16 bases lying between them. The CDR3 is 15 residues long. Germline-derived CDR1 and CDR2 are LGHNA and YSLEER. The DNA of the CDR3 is TGCGCCAGCAGCCAAGATCTAGGGCGGGGAGGGGGCTACACCTTC. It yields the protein CASSQDLGRGGGYTF.

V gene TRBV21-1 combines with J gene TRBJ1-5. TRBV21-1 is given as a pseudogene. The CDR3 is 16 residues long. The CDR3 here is CASNGREGDSNQPQHF. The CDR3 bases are TGTGCCAGCAACGGCAGGGAGGGCGATAGCAATCAGCCCCAGCATTTT.

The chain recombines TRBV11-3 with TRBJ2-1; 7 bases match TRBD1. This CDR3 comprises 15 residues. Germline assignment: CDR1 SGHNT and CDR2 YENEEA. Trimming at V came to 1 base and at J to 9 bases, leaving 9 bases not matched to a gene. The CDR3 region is CASSLGGRQGGEQFF. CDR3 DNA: TGTGCCAGCAGCTTAGGGGGCCGACAGGGTGGTGAGCAGTTCTTC.

The CDR3: CASSLTGENTEAFF. The CDR3 DNA follows: TGTGCCAGCAGCTTGACAGGGGAGAACACTGAAGCTTTCTTT. This rearrangement joins TRBV7-3 to TRBJ1-1; 8 bases are a match to TRBD1. The CDR3 contains 14 residues. Germline V CDR1 and CDR2: SGHTA, FQGTGA. The ends lost 3 bases at V and 1 base at J; junction bases unmatched: 1.

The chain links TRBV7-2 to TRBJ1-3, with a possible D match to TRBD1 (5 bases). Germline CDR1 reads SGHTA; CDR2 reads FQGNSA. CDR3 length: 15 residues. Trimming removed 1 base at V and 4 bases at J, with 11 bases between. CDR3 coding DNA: TGTGCCAGCAGCTTAGGAGGGACCGCAGGAAACACCATATATTTT. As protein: CASSLGGTAGNTIYF.